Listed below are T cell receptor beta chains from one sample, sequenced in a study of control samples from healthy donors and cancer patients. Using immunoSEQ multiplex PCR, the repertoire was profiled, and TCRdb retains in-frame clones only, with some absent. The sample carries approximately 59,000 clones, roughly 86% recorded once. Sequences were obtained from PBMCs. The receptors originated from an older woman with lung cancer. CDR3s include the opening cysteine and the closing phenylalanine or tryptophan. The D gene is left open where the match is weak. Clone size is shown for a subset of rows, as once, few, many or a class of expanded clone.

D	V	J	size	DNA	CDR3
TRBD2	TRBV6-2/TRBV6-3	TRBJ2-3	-	TGTGCCAGCAGTTACTCGACTAGCGGGAGTGTCCCAGATACGCAGTATTTT	CASSYSTSGSVPDTQYF
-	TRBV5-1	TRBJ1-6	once	TGCGCCAGCAGAGTCACCGGGACCCAAAATTCACCCCTCCACTTT	CASRVTGTQNSPLHF
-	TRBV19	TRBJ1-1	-	TGTGCCAGTAAAACCAACCGAGTGAACACTGAAGCTTTCTTT	CASKTNRVNTEAFF
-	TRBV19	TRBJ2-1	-	TGTGCCAGTACCCAAGGAGGACTGTACAATGAGCAGTTCTTC	CASTQGGLYNEQFF
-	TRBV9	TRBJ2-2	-	TGTGCCAGCAGCGCCGCTATCGGGGTAGATGACACCGGGGAGCTGTTTTTT	CASSAAIGVDDTGELFF
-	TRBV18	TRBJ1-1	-	TGTGCCAGCTCACCAGCGGGGTCCTACACTGAAGCTTTCTTT	CASSPAGSYTEAFF
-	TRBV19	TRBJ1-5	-	TGTGCCAGTAGTATTGGGCAGTATCAGCCCCAGCATTTT	CASSIGQYQPQHF
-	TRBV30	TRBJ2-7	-	TGTGCCTGGACACGTCAGGGCTACGAGCAGTACTTC	CAWTRQGYEQYF
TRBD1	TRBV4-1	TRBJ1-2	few	TGCGCCAGCAGCCAAGCGTCCGGGACAGGACTTTATGGCTACACCTTC	CASSQASGTGLYGYTF
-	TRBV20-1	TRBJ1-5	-	TGCAGTGCTAGTGGTCGGGGGGGAAGAGTCCCGGATAGCAATCAGCCCCAGCATTTT	CSASGRGGRVPDSNQPQHF
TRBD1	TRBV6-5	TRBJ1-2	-	TGTGCCAGCAGTCAGGGACAGGGGGCGAGTGGCTACACCTTC	CASSQGQGASGYTF
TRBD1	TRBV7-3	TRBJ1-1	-	TGTGCCAGCAGCTCGACAGGGGGAGGGACTGAAGCTTTCTTT	CASSSTGGGTEAFF
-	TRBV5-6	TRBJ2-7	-	TGTGCCAGCAGCTTGGAGCACAGGAGCTACGAGCAGTACTTC	CASSLEHRSYEQYF
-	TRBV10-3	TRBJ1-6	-	TGTGCCATCAGCGGGGACACAAATAATTCACCCCTCCACTTT	CAISGDTNNSPLHF
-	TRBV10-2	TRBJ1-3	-	TGCGCCAGCAGAACCGTAGCAGGGAAGTCCTCTGGAAACACCATATATTTT	CASRTVAGKSSGNTIYF
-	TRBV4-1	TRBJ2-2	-	TGCGCCAGTATCACACTCGTACCCAGGAACACCGGGGAGCTGTTTTTT	CASITLVPRNTGELFF